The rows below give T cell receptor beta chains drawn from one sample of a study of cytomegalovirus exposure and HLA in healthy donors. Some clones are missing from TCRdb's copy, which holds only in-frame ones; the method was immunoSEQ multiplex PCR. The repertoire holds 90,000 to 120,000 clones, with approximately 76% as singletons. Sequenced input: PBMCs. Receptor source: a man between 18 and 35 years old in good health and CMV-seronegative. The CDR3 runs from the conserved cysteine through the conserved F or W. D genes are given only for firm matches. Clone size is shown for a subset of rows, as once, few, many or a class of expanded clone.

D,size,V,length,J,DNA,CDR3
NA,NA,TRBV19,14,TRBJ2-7,TGTGCCAGTAGTCTCGGGACATTCACCTACGAGCAGTACTTC,CASSLGTFTYEQYF
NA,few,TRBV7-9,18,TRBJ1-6,TGTTCCAGCAGCTGGGGCCGCGATTCAAGCTCCTATAATTCACCCCTCCACTTT,CSSSWGRDSSSYNSPLHF
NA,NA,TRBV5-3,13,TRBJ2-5,TGTGCCAGAAGCTTGTGGCCCAAAGAGACCCAGTACTTC,CARSLWPKETQYF
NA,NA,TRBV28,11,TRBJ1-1,TGTGCCAGCGGAGGGAACACTGAAGCTTTCTTT,CASGGNTEAFF
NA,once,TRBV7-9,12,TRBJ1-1,TGTTCCAGCAGCTTAGGGCAGGCCAGGGCTTTCTTT,CSSSLGQARAFF
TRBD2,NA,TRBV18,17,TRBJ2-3,TGTGCCAGCTCACCTCCTAGCGGGGGGCCCAGCACAGATACGCAGTATTTT,CASSPPSGGPSTDTQYF
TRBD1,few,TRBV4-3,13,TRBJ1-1,TGCGCCAGCAGCCAAGGGGACAGGAGAGAAGCTTTCTTT,CASSQGDRREAFF
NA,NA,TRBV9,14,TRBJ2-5,TGTGCCAGCAGCGTAGGCGGCCGCCAAGAGACCCAGTACTTC,CASSVGGRQETQYF
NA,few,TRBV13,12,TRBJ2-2,TGTGCCAGCAGCCCCGGTTCAGGGGAGCTGTTTTTT,CASSPGSGELFF
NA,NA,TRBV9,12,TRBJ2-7,TGTGCCAGCAGCCCTGACACCTACGAGCAGTACTTC,CASSPDTYEQYF
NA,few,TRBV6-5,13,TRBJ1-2,TGTGCCAGCAGTTACTCAGGGAGCTATGGCTACCCCTTC,CASSYSGSYGYPF
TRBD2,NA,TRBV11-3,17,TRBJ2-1,TGTGCCAGCAGCCCGGGACTAGCGGGGGGGGTATACAATGAGCAGTTCTTC,CASSPGLAGGVYNEQFF
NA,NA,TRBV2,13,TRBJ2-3,TGTGCCAGCAGCCGGCAGGGTACAGATACGCAGTATTTT,CASSRQGTDTQYF
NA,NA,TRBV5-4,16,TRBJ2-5,TGTGCCAGCAGCTTTGGCGGACAGAAAGTTTCAGAGACCCAGTACTTC,CASSFGGQKVSETQYF
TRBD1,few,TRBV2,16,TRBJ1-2,TGTGCCAGCAGGGAGACAGGGATGGAACCTAACTATGGCTACACCTTC,CASRETGMEPNYGYTF
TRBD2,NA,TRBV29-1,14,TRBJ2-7,TGCAGCGTTGAAAAGCTAGCGGGGGCGGGCGAGCAGTACTTC,CSVEKLAGAGEQYF
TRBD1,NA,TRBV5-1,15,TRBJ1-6,TGCGCCAGCAGCTACCGACAGGGGCATAATTCACCCCTCCACTTT,CASSYRQGHNSPLHF
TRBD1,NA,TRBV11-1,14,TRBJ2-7,TGTGCCAGCAGCGCCATCCGGGACAGGGCCGAGCAGTACTTC,CASSAIRDRAEQYF
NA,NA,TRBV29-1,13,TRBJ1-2,TGCAGCGTCCAGGGAATAAAGAACTATGGCTACCCCTTC,CSVQGIKNYGYPF
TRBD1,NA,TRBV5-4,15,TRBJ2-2,TGTGCCAGCAGCGGCAGGGGGCAGAACACCGGGGAGCTGTTTTTT,CASSGRGQNTGELFF
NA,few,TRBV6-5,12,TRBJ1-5,TGTGCCAGCGGAGATCGGGATCAGCCCCAGCATTTT,CASGDRDQPQHF
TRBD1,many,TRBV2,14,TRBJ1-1,TGTGCCAGCAGGTCCGACAGGGGCGCGTTCTGTGCTTTCTTT,CASRSDRGAFCAFF
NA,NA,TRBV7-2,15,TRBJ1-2,TGTGCCAGCAGCTTAGCCGCGGGGTCGAGGTCTGGCTACACCTTC,CASSLAAGSRSGYTF
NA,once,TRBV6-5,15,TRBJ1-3,TGTGCCAGCAGTCACGACAGGCTCTCTGGAAACACCATATATTTT,CASSHDRLSGNTIYF
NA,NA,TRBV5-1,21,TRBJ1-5,TGCGCCAGCAGCTTGGCCAGTACAGGCCCAATACACCTTTATAGCAATCAGCCCCAGCATTTT,CASSLASTGPIHLYSNQPQHF
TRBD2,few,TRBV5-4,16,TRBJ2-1,TGTGCCAGCAGCGCACGACTAGCGGGGACATACAATGAGCAGTTCTTC,CASSARLAGTYNEQFF
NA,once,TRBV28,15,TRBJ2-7,TGTGCCAGCAGTTTACTTCCCGGGATATCCTACGAGCAGTACTTC,CASSLLPGISYEQYF
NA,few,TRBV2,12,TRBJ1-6,TGTGCCAGCAGTAGCAGCGTTTATCCCCTCCACTTT,CASSSSVYPLHF
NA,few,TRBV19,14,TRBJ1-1,TGTGCCAGTAATACCCGACAAGAGAACACTGAAGCTTTCTTT,CASNTRQENTEAFF
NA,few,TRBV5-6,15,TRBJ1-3,TGTGCCAGCAGCTACCGGGGGGGAGCAGTGGACACCATATATTTT,CASSYRGGAVDTIYF
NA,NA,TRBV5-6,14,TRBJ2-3,TGTGCCAGCAGGGTTACAGGTGGGGCAGATACGCAGTATTTT,CASRVTGGADTQYF
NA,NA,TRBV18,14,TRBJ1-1,TGTGCCAGCTCACCCGAGGTCAGGAACACTGAAGCTTTCTTT,CASSPEVRNTEAFF
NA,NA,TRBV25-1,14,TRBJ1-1,TGTGCCAGCAGTGATGGGGGCGGGAACACTGAAGCTTTCTTT,CASSDGGGNTEAFF
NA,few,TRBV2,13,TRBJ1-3,TGTGCCAGCAGGGAGGATATTGGAAACACCATATATTTT,CASREDIGNTIYF
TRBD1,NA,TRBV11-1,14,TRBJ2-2,TGTGCCAGCAGCTTGACAGGGGTCACCGGGGAGCTGTTTTTT,CASSLTGVTGELFF
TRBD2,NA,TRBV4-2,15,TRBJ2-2,TGTGCCAGCAGCCAGCCCGGGACTAGCTTCGGGGAGCTGTTTTTT,CASSQPGTSFGELFF
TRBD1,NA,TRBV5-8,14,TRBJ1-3,TGTGCCAGCAGCTTCTCGGGACAGCGAAACACCATATATTTT,CASSFSGQRNTIYF
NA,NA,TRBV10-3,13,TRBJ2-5,TGTGCCATCAGCCGGGGTCCCGGGGAGACCCAGTACTTC,CAISRGPGETQYF
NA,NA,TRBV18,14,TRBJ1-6,TGTGCCAGCTCACCAAAGGGGAGGGAGTCACCCCTCCACTTT,CASSPKGRESPLHF
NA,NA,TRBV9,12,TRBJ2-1,TGTGCCAGCAGCGTAGAGAACTTAGAGCAGTTCTTC,CASSVENLEQFF
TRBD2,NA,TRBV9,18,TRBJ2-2,TGTGCCAGCAGCGATGGACTAGCGGGGGGCGCGAACACCGGGGAGCTGTTTTTT,CASSDGLAGGANTGELFF
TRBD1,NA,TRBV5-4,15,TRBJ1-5,TGTGCCAGCAGCCAGTCAGGGGGCTGGGATCAGCCCCAGCATTTT,CASSQSGGWDQPQHF
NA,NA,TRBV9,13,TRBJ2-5,TGTGCCAGCAGCTCCTACGGCGGGCTGTACCAGTACTTC,CASSSYGGLYQYF
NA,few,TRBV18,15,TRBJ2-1,TGTGCCAGCTCACCCATGGGTAGCCCCTACAATGAGCAGTTCTTC,CASSPMGSPYNEQFF
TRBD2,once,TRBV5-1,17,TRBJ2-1,TGCGCCAGCAGCGGAGCCCGACTAGCGGGGGACTACAATGAGCAGTTCTTC,CASSGARLAGDYNEQFF
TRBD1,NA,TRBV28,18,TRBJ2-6,TGTGCCAGCAGTCGTCGACAGGGAGCCCTTACTGGGGCCAACGTCCTGACTTTC,CASSRRQGALTGANVLTF
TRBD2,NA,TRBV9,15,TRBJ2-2,TGTGCCAGCAGCCTGGATCCGGGGGGTGCCGGGGAGCTGTTTTTT,CASSLDPGGAGELFF
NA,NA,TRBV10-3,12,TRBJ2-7,TGTGCCACGGGAGGGACAGCCAACGAGCAGTACTTC,CATGGTANEQYF
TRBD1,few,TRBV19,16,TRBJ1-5,TGTGCCAGTAGTGCTACCCCGGGACAGGGATATCAGCCCCAGCATTTT,CASSATPGQGYQPQHF
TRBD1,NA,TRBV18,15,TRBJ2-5,TGTGCCAGCTCACCACTGGACAGGCCAGGAGAGACCCAGTACTTC,CASSPLDRPGETQYF
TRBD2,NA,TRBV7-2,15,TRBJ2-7,TGTGCCAGCAGCTTAGTGTCGCGGGGGGGCCGCGAGCAGTACTTC,CASSLVSRGGREQYF
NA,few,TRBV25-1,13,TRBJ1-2,TGTGCCAGCAGTGAATACCCAGGATATGGCTACACCTTC,CASSEYPGYGYTF
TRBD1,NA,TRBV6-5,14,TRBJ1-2,TGTGCTACGGGGACAGCCCCAACCTCATATGGCTACACCTTC,CATGTAPTSYGYTF